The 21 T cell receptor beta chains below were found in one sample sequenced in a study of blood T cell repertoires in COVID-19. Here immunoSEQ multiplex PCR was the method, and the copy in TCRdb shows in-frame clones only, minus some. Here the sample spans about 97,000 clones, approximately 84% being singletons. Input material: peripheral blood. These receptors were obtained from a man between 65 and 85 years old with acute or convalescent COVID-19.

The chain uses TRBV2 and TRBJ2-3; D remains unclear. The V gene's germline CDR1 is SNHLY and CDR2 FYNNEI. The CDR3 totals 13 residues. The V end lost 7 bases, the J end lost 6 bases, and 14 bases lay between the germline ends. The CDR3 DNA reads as TGTGCCAGCAAATCGGGTCTCGGGGATACGCAGTATTTT. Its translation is CASKSGLGDTQYF.

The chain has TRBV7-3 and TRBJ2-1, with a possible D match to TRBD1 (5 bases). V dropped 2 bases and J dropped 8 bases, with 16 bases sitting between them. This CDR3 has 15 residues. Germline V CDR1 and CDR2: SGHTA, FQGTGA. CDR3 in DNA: TGTGCCAGCAGCTTATCTTCCGGACAATGGGATGAGCAGTTCTTC. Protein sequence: CASSLSSGQWDEQFF.

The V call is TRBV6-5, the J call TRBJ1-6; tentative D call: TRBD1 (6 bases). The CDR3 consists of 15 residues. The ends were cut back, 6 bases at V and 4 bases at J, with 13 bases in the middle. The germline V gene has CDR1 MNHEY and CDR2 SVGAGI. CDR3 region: CASRVGANYNSPLHF. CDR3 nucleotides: TGTGCCAGCAGGGTGGGGGCCAATTATAATTCACCCCTCCACTTT.

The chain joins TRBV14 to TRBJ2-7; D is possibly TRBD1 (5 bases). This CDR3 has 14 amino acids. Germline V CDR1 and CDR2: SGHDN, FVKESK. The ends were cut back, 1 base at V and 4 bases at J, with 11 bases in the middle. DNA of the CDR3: TGTGCCAGCAGCCAAGGGACACCCACTTACGAGCAGTACTTC. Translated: CASSQGTPTYEQYF.

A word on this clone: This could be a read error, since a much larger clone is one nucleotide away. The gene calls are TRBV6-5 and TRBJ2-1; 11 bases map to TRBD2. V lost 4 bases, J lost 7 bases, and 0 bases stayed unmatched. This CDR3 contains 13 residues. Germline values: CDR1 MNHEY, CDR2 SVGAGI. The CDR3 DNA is TGTGCCAGCAGTTCTAGCGGGAGGAATGAGCAGTTCTTC. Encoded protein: CASSSSGRNEQFF.

CDR3 residues: CASSSPFAGELFF. CDR3 DNA sequence: TGTGCCAGCAGTTCCCCCTTCGCCGGGGAGCTGTTTTTT. This chain joins TRBV6-5 and TRBJ2-2; D unclear. The V gene lost 4 bases and the J gene lost 6 bases, with 9 bases spanning the gap. Per germline, CDR1 MNHEY and CDR2 SVGAGI. The length of the CDR3 is 13 residues.

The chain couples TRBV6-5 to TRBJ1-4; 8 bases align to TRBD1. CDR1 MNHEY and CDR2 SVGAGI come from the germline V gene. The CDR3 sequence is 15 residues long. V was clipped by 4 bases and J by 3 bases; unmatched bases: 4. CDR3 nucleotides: TGTGCCAGCAGTTGGCAGGGGGCTGCTAATGAAAAACTGTTTTTT. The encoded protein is CASSWQGAANEKLFF.

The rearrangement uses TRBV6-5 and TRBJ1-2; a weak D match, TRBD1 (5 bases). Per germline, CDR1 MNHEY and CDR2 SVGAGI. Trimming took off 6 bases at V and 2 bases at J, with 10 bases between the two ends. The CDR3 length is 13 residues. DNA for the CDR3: TGTGCCAGCAGCCTGGAGGGGAACTATGGCTACACCTTC. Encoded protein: CASSLEGNYGYTF.

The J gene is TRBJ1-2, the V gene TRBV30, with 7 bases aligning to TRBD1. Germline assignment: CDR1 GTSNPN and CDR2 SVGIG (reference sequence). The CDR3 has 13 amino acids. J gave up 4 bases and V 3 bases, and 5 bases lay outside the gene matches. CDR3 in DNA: TGTGCCTGGAGGGTAGACAGGGTCTATGGCTACACCTTC. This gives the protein CAWRVDRVYGYTF. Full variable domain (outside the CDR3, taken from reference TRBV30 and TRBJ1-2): SQTIHQWPATLVQPVGSPLSLECTVEGTSNPNLYWYRQAAGRGLQLLFYSVGIGQISSEVPQNLSASRPQDRQFILSSKKLLLSDSGFYLCAWRVDRVYGYTFGSGTRLTVV.

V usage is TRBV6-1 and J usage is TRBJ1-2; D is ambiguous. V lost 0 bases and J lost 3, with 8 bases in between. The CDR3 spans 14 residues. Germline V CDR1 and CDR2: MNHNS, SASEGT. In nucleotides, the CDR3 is TGTGCCAGCAGTGAAGCCTGGCGGGACTATGGCTACACCTTC. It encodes CASSEAWRDYGYTF.

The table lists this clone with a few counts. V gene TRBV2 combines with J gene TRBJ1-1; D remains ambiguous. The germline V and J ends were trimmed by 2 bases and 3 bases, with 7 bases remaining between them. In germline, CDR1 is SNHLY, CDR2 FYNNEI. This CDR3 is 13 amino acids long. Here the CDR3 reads CASSETRDTEAFF. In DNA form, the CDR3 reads TGTGCCAGCAGTGAAACACGGGACACTGAAGCTTTCTTT.

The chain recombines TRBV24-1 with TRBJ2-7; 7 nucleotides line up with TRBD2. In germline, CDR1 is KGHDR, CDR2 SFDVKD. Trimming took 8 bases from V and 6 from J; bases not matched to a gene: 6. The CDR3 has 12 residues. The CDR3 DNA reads TGTGCCACCACTCTGGGGACTATCGAGCAGTACTTC. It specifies CATTLGTIEQYF.

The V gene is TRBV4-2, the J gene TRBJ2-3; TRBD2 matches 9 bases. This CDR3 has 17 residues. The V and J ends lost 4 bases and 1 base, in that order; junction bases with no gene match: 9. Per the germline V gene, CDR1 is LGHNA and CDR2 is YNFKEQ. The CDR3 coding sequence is TGTGCCAGCAGCCGAAATAGCGGGGGAGGGGGCACAGATACGCAGTATTTT. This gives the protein CASSRNSGGGGTDTQYF.

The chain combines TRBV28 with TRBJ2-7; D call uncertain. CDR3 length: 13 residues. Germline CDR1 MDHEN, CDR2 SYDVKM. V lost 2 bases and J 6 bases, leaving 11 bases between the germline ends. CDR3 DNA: TGTGCCAGCAGTTTAACGGGTAGTGGCGAGCAGTACTTC. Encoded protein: CASSLTGSGEQYF.

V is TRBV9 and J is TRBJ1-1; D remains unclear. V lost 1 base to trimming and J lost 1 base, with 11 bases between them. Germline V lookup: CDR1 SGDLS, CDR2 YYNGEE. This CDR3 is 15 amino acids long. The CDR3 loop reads CASSVQAGSNTEAFF. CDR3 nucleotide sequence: TGTGCCAGCAGCGTACAGGCAGGCTCGAACACTGAAGCTTTCTTT.

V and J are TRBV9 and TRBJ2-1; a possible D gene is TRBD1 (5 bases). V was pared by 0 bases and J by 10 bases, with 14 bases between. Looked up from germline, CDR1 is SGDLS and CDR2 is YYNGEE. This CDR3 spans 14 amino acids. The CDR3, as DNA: TGTGCCAGCAGCGTAGAAGGGCAGGGAATAGAGCAGTTCTTC. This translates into CASSVEGQGIEQFF.

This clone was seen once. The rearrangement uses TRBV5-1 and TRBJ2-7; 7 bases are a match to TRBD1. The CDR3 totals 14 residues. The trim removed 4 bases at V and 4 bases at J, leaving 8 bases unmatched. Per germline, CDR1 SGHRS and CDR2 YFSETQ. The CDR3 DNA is TGCGCCAGCAGCCCGCCAGGGACAGCTTACGAGCAGTACTTC. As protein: CASSPPGTAYEQYF. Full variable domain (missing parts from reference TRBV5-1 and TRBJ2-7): KAGVTQTPRYLIKTRGQQVTLSCSPISGHRSVSWYQQTPGQGLQFLFEYFSETQRNKGNFPGRFSGRQFSNSRSEMNVSTLELGDSALYLCASSPPGTAYEQYFGPGTRLTVT.

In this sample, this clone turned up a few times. The CDR3 is CASSQEYAEPQHF. In nucleotides, the CDR3 is TGTGCCAGCAGCCAAGAATACGCAGAGCCCCAGCATTTT. The V call is TRBV3-1 (or the pseudogene TRBV3-2), the J call TRBJ1-5; D remains unclear. Trimming shortened V by 0 bases and J by 8 bases, and 8 bases separated the two germline ends. The CDR3 totals 13 residues. The germline V gene has CDR1 LGHDT and CDR2 YNNKEL (reference sequence).

For the CDR3, the DNA is TGTGCCAGCAGTGAAGAAAGTGCTAGGAGCACTGAAGCTTTCTTT. This codes for CASSEESARSTEAFF. V and J are TRBV6-1 and TRBJ1-1; no definite D call. The CDR3 is made up of 15 amino acids. Between the trimmed V and J ends, which lost 1 base and 4 bases, there was a span of 13 bases. Germline V gene sequence: CDR1 MNHNS, CDR2 SASEGT.

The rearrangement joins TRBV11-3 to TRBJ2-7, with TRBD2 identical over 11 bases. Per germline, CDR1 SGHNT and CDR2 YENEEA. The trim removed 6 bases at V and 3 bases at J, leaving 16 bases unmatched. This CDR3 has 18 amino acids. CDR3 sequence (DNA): TGTGCCAGCAGAGACCTAGCGGGGGGCCTCCGACAACTCTACGAGCAGTACTTC. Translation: CASRDLAGGLRQLYEQYF. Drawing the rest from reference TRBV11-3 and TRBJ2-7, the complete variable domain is EAGVVQSPRYKIIEKKQPVAFWCNPISGHNTLYWYLQNLGQGPELLIRYENEEAVDDSQLPKDRFSAERLKGVDSTLKIQPAELGDSAVYLCASRDLAGGLRQLYEQYFGPGTRLTVT.

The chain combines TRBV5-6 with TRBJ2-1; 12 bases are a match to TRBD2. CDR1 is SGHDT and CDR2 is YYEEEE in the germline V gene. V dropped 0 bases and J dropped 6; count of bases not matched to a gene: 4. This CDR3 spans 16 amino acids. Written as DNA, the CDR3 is TGTGCCAGCAGCTTGGCCCGGACTAGCGGGGCCAATGAGCAGTTCTTC. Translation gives CASSLARTSGANEQFF. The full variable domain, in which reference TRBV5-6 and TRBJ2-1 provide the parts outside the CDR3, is DAGVTQSPTHLIKTRGQQVTLRCSPKSGHDTVSWYQQALGQGPQFIFQYYEEEERQRGNFPDRFSGHQFPNYSSELNVNALLLGDSALYLCASSLARTSGANEQFFGPGTRLTVL.